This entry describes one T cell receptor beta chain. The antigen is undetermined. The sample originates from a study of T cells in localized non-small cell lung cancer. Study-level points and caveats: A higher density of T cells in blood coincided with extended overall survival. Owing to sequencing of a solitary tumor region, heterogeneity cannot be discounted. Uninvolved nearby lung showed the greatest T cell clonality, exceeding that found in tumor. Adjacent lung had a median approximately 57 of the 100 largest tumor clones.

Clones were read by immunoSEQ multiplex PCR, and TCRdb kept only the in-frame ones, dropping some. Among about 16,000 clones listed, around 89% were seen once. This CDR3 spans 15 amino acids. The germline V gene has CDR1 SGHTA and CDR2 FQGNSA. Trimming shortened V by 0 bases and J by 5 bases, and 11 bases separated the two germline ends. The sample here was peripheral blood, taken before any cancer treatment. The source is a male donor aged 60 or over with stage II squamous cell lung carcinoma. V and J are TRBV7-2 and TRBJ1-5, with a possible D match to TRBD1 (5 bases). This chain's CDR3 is CASSLAPGRYQPQHF. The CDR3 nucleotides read TGTGCCAGCAGCTTAGCGCCGGGGCGGTATCAGCCCCAGCATTTT.